The rows below give T cell receptor beta chains drawn from one sample of a study of T cell responses to AZD1222 COVID-19 vaccine. Assay used: immunoSEQ multiplex PCR; TCRdb lists only in-frame clones, some missing. The table lists roughly 120,000 clones, 65% to 85% of them singletons, with 3.5% to 5.5% in the top ten. The source material was peripheral blood, sampled on day 0 of AZD1222 vaccination. Every receptor here comes from an adult in good health. CDR3s include the opening cysteine and the closing phenylalanine or tryptophan. The D gene is left open where the match is weak. Some rows have no size entry. The others give once, few or many, or a class for an expanded clone.

>-|-|TRBJ1-2|TRBV14
TGTGCCAGCAGCCAAGAAAGTCGGGGCCAGGGCTACACCTTC
CASSQESRGQGYTF
>-|-|TRBJ2-1|TRBV7-9
TGTGCCAGCAGCTTAACTGGGGAGAATGAGCAGTTCTTC
CASSLTGENEQFF
>-|TRBD1|TRBJ1-4|TRBV28
TGTGCCAGCAGTTTATCCGGGACAGGCCGTAATGAAAAACTGTTTTTT
CASSLSGTGRNEKLFF
>-|TRBD1|TRBJ2-5|TRBV2
TGTGCCAGCAGTGCAAACAGGGGTTCGGAGACCCAGTACTTC
CASSANRGSETQYF
>-|TRBD1|TRBJ1-6|TRBV13
TGTGCCAGCAGCGTCCAGGGGGCCGAAAATTCACCCCTCCACTTT
CASSVQGAENSPLHF
>-|TRBD2|TRBJ2-1|TRBV11-2
TGTGCCAGCAGCTTAGTCTTGACGGGAGGGCCGCATGAGCAGTTCTTC
CASSLVLTGGPHEQFF
>once|TRBD2|TRBJ2-2|TRBV4-3
TGCGCCAGCAGCCAAGCCGGACTAGCGGCGGCACGCACCGGGGAGCTGTTTTTT
CASSQAGLAAARTGELFF
>-|-|TRBJ1-2|TRBV30
TGTGCCTGGAGCCCGTCGGGGAACTATGGCTACACCTTC
CAWSPSGNYGYTF
>-|-|TRBJ1-5|TRBV27
TGTGCCAGCAGACACGGGGGGGCCGTCAATCAGCCCCAGCATTTT
CASRHGGAVNQPQHF
>-|-|TRBJ2-3|TRBV6-6
TGTGCCAGCAGTTATACCCCTGACACAGATACGCAGTATTTT
CASSYTPDTDTQYF
>-|-|TRBJ1-2|TRBV19
TGTGCCAGTAAGGACGGATTTAACTATGGCTACACCTTC
CASKDGFNYGYTF
>few|-|TRBJ2-7|TRBV27
TGTGCCAGCAGACGCTATGGGACTCTCGACGAGCAGTACTTC
CASRRYGTLDEQYF
>once|TRBD2|TRBJ2-3|TRBV6-5
TGTGCCAGCACGTCCCGCGGGAGAGTCACAGATACGCAGTATTTT
CASTSRGRVTDTQYF
>-|TRBD2|TRBJ2-5|TRBV5-1
TGCGCCAGCAGCTCGGGACTAGCGGGAGGGCCGGGGGAGACCCAGTACTTC
CASSSGLAGGPGETQYF
>-|TRBD1|TRBJ2-3|TRBV7-3
TGTGCCAGCAGCTCTAAGGGACAGTTCACAGATACGCAGTATTTT
CASSSKGQFTDTQYF
>-|TRBD1|TRBJ1-4|TRBV3-1/TRBV3-2
TGTGCCAGCAGCCAAGCCGGGACAGGGGGCGAAAAACTGTTTTTT
CASSQAGTGGEKLFF
>-|TRBD2|TRBJ2-3|TRBV9
TGTGCCAGCAGCGCCCGGGAGGGTGCTAGCACAGATACGCAGTATTTT
CASSAREGASTDTQYF
>-|-|TRBJ2-7|TRBV5-4
TGTGCCAGCAGCTTGGAGGGGTACGAGCAGTACTTC
CASSLEGYEQYF
>-|-|TRBJ2-2|TRBV2
TGTGCCAGCAAGACAGAGAACACCGGGGAGCTGTTTTTT
CASKTENTGELFF
>-|-|TRBJ2-2|TRBV7-9
TGTGCCAGCAGCTTAGGTCTGGTGAAAGCCACCGGGGAGCTGTTTTTT
CASSLGLVKATGELFF
>-|-|TRBJ1-2|TRBV4-3
TGCGCCAGCAGCCAAGATGGCGACAGGACACGCAGGGGCTACACCTTC
CASSQDGDRTRRGYTF
>-|-|TRBJ1-2|TRBV4-3
TGCGCCAGCAGCCAAGACCGGCAGAGTTATGGCTACACCTTC
CASSQDRQSYGYTF
>-|TRBD1|TRBJ1-1|TRBV7-6
TGTGCCAGCAGCTTAGCGGCAGGACAGGGGGCTGGGGCTTTCTTT
CASSLAAGQGAGAFF
>-|-|TRBJ1-2|TRBV20-1
TGCAGTGCTAGTGCGGGACCCGCCGGCTACACCTTC
CSASAGPAGYTF
>-|-|TRBJ2-3|TRBV5-6
TGTGCCAGCAGCCGGGCCGGACAGTGGGTCGGGGAAAAGATGGATACGCAGTATTTT
CASSRAGQWVGEKMDTQYF
>-|TRBD1|TRBJ2-2|TRBV7-6
TGTGCCAGCAGTCCTACTGGGACAGCGAACACCGGGGAGCTGTTTTTT
CASSPTGTANTGELFF
>once|TRBD1|TRBJ2-7|TRBV9
TGTGCCAGCAGCGTGTCGACAGGGGCGAGGGTCGAGCAGTACTTC
CASSVSTGARVEQYF
>-|TRBD2|TRBJ2-3|TRBV7-3
TGTGCCAGCAGCTTGCTAGCGGGGGGCACAGATACGCAGTATTTT
CASSLLAGGTDTQYF
>-|TRBD1|TRBJ1-2|TRBV30
TGTGCCTGGAGCCTCGCGAACAGGGGCGGCTACACCTTC
CAWSLANRGGYTF
>-|TRBD1|TRBJ2-5|TRBV9
TGTGCCAGCAGCGGCGGGACAGGCCTCCAAGAGACCCAGTACTTC
CASSGGTGLQETQYF
>few|TRBD2|TRBJ2-1|TRBV19
TGTGCCAGCAGAGTACTAGCGGGAGGTTTGAATGAGCAGTTCTTC
CASRVLAGGLNEQFF
>-|-|TRBJ1-2|TRBV7-2
TGTGCCAGCAGCTCCTATGACCGGGCAGGCTATGGCTACACCTTC
CASSSYDRAGYGYTF
>-|TRBD2|TRBJ2-5|TRBV5-8
TGTGCCAGCAGCTCGGACCCAACGGGGGGGCCTGAGACCCAGTACTTC
CASSSDPTGGPETQYF
>once|-|TRBJ2-2|TRBV7-3
TGTGCCAGCAGCTTAAACCCCGGCGGCTTAAACACCGGGGAGCTGTTTTTT
CASSLNPGGLNTGELFF
>-|-|TRBJ1-3|TRBV9
TGTGCCAGCAGCGTAGTGGGAAGGATCTCTGGAAACACCATATATTTT
CASSVVGRISGNTIYF
>-|-|TRBJ1-2|TRBV25-1
TGTGCCAGCAGTCCCGGCGGGTCTAATAGGGATGGCTACACCTTC
CASSPGGSNRDGYTF
>-|-|TRBJ2-5|TRBV7-2
TGTGCCAGCAGCTTAGGGGCAGTCCAAGAGACCCAGTACTTC
CASSLGAVQETQYF
>once|TRBD2|TRBJ2-1|TRBV28
TGTGCCAGCAGTTTATCTCAGGCGGGGGTTCGCAATGAGCAGTTCTTC
CASSLSQAGVRNEQFF
>-|-|TRBJ1-2|TRBV13
TGTGCCAGCAGCTATACGGGAAGAGCTAACTATGGCTACACCTTC
CASSYTGRANYGYTF
>-|-|TRBJ1-1|TRBV28
TGTGCCAGTAGACAGATGAACACTGAAGCTTTCTTT
CASRQMNTEAFF
>once|-|TRBJ1-2|TRBV4-3
TGCGCCAGCAGCCAAGAAATAGGACAGAAATACCCTGGCTACACCTTC
CASSQEIGQKYPGYTF
>-|-|TRBJ2-7|TRBV5-4
TGTGCCAGCAGCTTCCTTCGGGGTATGATATACGAGCAGTACTTC
CASSFLRGMIYEQYF
>once|TRBD2|TRBJ2-1|TRBV5-4
TGTGCCAGCATCAAGCGGGGTAATATAAATGAGCAGTTCTTC
CASIKRGNINEQFF
>few|-|TRBJ1-3|TRBV28
TGTGCCAGCAGTTTTGTCAGGGGCCACTCTGGAAACACCATATATTTT
CASSFVRGHSGNTIYF
>-|-|TRBJ2-7|TRBV5-1
TGCGCCAGCAGCTTGGTTCAAGCGTCCTACGAGCAGTACTTC
CASSLVQASYEQYF
>once|-|TRBJ2-1|TRBV29-1
TGCAGCGTTGAAGGAGGGGGGCGGCAGTTCTTC
CSVEGGGRQFF
>-|-|TRBJ2-5|TRBV9
TGTGCCAGCAGCGTAAGGCCAGTCTTAGGGTTCGGGGAGACCCAGTACTTC
CASSVRPVLGFGETQYF
>-|-|TRBJ1-6|TRBV6-5
TGTGCCAGCAGAGACAAACAAAATTCACCCCTCCACTTT
CASRDKQNSPLHF
>-|-|TRBJ1-5|TRBV18
TGTGCCAGCTCAGAAACGAGCAATCAGCCCCAGCATTTT
CASSETSNQPQHF
>-|-|TRBJ1-4|TRBV10-3
TGTGCCATCAGTGAAGGGGGGGGAGTTAATGAAAAACTGTTTTTT
CAISEGGGVNEKLFF